This T cell receptor beta chain is from a study of T cell clonotyping in hematopoietic cell transplantation. Between the trimmed V and J ends, which lost 3 bases and 0 bases, there was a span of 7 bases. Germline lookup yields CDR1 GTSNPN and CDR2 SVGIG (reference sequence). The CDR3 totals 13 residues. Time point in this sample: recipient sample about 28 days before transplant, after cytoreduction. Using immunoSEQ multiplex PCR, the repertoire was profiled, and TCRdb retains in-frame clones only, with some absent. The table lists 25,000 to 35,000 clones, roughly 70% of them singletons. The sequenced sample was peripheral blood mononuclear cells, obtained before stem cell transplant. This TCR derives from a man aged 50 to 59 with myelodysplastic syndrome. Some clones in this sample may be carry-over from other donors' samples. The J gene is TRBJ2-3, the V gene TRBV30; D is unclear. For the CDR3, the DNA is TGTGCCTGGAGGGGCCCGAGCACAGATACGCAGTATTTT. This encodes CAWRGPSTDTQYF.